A selection of T cell receptor beta chains follows, all from one sample in a study of regulatory T cells in long-lasting Graves disease. Each CDR3 protein gets one entry after TCRdb re-called the multiplex PCR reads with MiXCR. The data contain a few hundred thousand distinct CDR3 sequences, less than 25% of them singletons. The specimen was peripheral blood mononuclear cells (PBMCs), collected when the disease was refractory, from a patient treated with antithyroid drugs. Every receptor here comes from a female donor with Graves disease. CDR3s include the opening cysteine and the closing phenylalanine or tryptophan. The D gene is left open where the match is weak. Size is stated for part of the rows, as once, few or many counts, or as a class when the clone is expanded.

v_gene	d_gene	j_gene	abundance	CDR3nt	CDR3aa
TRBV6-1	NA	TRBJ1-1	many	TGTGCCAGCATCCTAATGGGAGTTGAAGCTTTCTTT	CASILMGVEAFF
TRBV24-1	NA	TRBJ1-5	once	TGTGCCACCAGTGATTTCGGATACCAGCCCCAGCATTTT	CATSDFGYQPQHF
TRBV20-1	NA	TRBJ1-1	NA	TGCAGTGCTAGCCAAGGGGCACAGAACACTGAAGCTTTCTTT	CSASQGAQNTEAFF
TRBV28	NA	TRBJ1-2	many	TGTGCCAGCAGTTTTTTCGGTTCTGAGGGACGTGTTAGATATGGCTACACCTTC	CASSFFGSEGRVRYGYTF
TRBV7-9	TRBD2	TRBJ2-7	NA	TGTGCCAGCAGCTTAATTGGGCCTAGCGGGAGTAAAGAGCAGTACTTC	CASSLIGPSGSKEQYF
TRBV28	NA	TRBJ1-2	many	TGTGCCAGCAGATCCGACGACAGAGTCTATGGCTACACCTTC	CASRSDDRVYGYTF
TRBV20-1	TRBD2	TRBJ2-7	few	TGCAGTGCGGTGTCGCCAGCGGCGGGAGGAAACGAGCAGTACTTC	CSAVSPAAGGNEQYF
TRBV12-3/TRBV12-4	NA	TRBJ2-6	many	TGTGCCAGCAGTTTGGGTAGGGGGACAGGGGCCAACGTCCTGACTTTC	CASSLGRGTGANVLTF
TRBV14	TRBD1	TRBJ1-6	once	TGTGCCGGCAGCCGAACAGGGGCCCACCTCTATAATTCACCCCTCCACTTT	CAGSRTGAHLYNSPLHF
TRBV19	TRBD2	TRBJ2-1	NA	TGTGCCACCGGAGGGCTAGCGGGGGGTCAGTTCTTC	CATGGLAGGQFF
TRBV6-1	NA	TRBJ2-2	NA	TGTGCCAGCTGGAGGGGACGTGGCTCCTTCAACACCGGGGAGCTGTTTTTT	CASWRGRGSFNTGELFF
TRBV6-2/TRBV6-3	NA	TRBJ1-4	NA	TGTGCCAGCAGTTACAACGAAGGTGTCGGAAAACTGTTTTTT	CASSYNEGVGKLFF
TRBV15	TRBD2	TRBJ2-5	many	TGTGCCACCAGCAGAGGCCAGGGACTAGCGATGGGAGAGACCCAGTACTTC	CATSRGQGLAMGETQYF
TRBV15	NA	TRBJ2-7	NA	TGTGCCACCAGCAGAGATTGGCACGAGCAGTACTTC	CATSRDWHEQYF
TRBV4-3	TRBD2	TRBJ2-5	NA	TGCGCCAGCAGCTATAAATCGCGGGGGGGCCTTCCGGAGACCCAGTACTTC	CASSYKSRGGLPETQYF
TRBV7-3	TRBD2	TRBJ2-7	many	TGTGCCAGCAGCCTAGCGGAGGGAAACGAGCAGTACTTC	CASSLAEGNEQYF
TRBV20-1	NA	TRBJ2-7	many	TGCAGTGCCCCCACCCCACAGGGTACCTACGAGCAGTACTTC	CSAPTPQGTYEQYF
TRBV6-1	NA	TRBJ1-1	few	TGTGCCAGCAGTGGGCTCCCGAACACTGAAGCTTTCTTT	CASSGLPNTEAFF
TRBV7-2	TRBD1	TRBJ1-6	many	TGTGCCAGCAGCCCCCGACAGGGCTCCTATAATTCACCCCTCCACTTT	CASSPRQGSYNSPLHF
TRBV6-5	TRBD2	TRBJ2-7	many	TGTGCCAGCAGTTATTTACTAGCGGACTACGAGCAGTACTTC	CASSYLLADYEQYF
TRBV6-5	NA	TRBJ1-1	few	TGTGCCAGCAGTTACTCCAGACGAGGGAACACTGAAGCTTTCTTT	CASSYSRRGNTEAFF
TRBV7-6	NA	TRBJ2-7	NA	TGTGCCAGCAGCTCGACTCCCGCGGGTGGCGAGCAGTACTTC	CASSSTPAGGEQYF
TRBV19	NA	TRBJ2-3	NA	TGTGCCAGTAGTACCACTCGACCAGATACGCAGTATTTT	CASSTTRPDTQYF
TRBV28	NA	TRBJ1-3	few	TGTGCCAGCAGTTTACCGGTAACGAGTACCATATATTTT	CASSLPVTSTIYF
TRBV7-2	NA	TRBJ1-5	many	TGTGCCAGCAGCTCCTATAGCAATCAGCCCCAGCATTTT	CASSSYSNQPQHF
TRBV20-1	NA	TRBJ1-5	NA	TGCAGTGCTAGTCCGGGGATTCAGGGGAATCAGCCCCAGCATTTT	CSASPGIQGNQPQHF
TRBV12-3/TRBV12-4	NA	TRBJ2-1	few	TGTGCCAGCAGTCTCAAGGACCCTCGGGCCAATGAGCAGTTCTTC	CASSLKDPRANEQFF
TRBV6-5	NA	TRBJ2-2	NA	TGTGCCAGCAGTTACGATTTTGGGACTTTGAACACCGGGGAGCTGTTTTTT	CASSYDFGTLNTGELFF
TRBV7-2	NA	TRBJ1-3	NA	TGTGCCAGCAGCCTCGACGGTTTTTATGGAAACACCATATATTTT	CASSLDGFYGNTIYF
TRBV19	NA	TRBJ1-1	NA	TGTGCCACCCGGGACACAGAGAACACTGAAGCTTTCTTT	CATRDTENTEAFF
TRBV29-1	TRBD1	TRBJ1-1	few	TGCAGCGTCCTATGGACAGGGGGCACTGAAGCTTTCTTT	CSVLWTGGTEAFF
TRBV6-5	NA	TRBJ1-5	many	TGTGCCAGCAGTTCAACAGGGAACAATCAGCCCCAGCATTTT	CASSSTGNNQPQHF
TRBV27	NA	TRBJ1-2	many	TGTGCCAGCAGCACTGCCACTAACTATGGCTACACCTTC	CASSTATNYGYTF
TRBV2	NA	TRBJ1-5	many	TGTGCCAGTGGGGCCGAACGTTCCAATCAGCCCCAGCATTTT	CASGAERSNQPQHF
TRBV19	NA	TRBJ1-4	few	TGTGCCAGTAAGGTTAGCGCTAATGAAAAACTGTTTTTT	CASKVSANEKLFF
TRBV12-3/TRBV12-4	NA	TRBJ1-1	many	TGTGCCAGCAGACCCGATCCTGTCCTGTATAATGCGAACACTGAAGCTTTCTTT	CASRPDPVLYNANTEAFF
TRBV2	NA	TRBJ2-5	many	TGTGCCAGCAGTCTCGAGGGGGCCCAGTACTTC	CASSLEGAQYF
TRBV12-3/TRBV12-4	TRBD2	TRBJ2-7	few	TGTGCCAGCAGTTCAAGACTAGCGGGAGTCGGCGAGCAGTACTTC	CASSSRLAGVGEQYF
TRBV14	NA	TRBJ1-2	NA	TGTGCCAGCAGCCAAGATCAGGAGATCTATGGCTACACCTTC	CASSQDQEIYGYTF
TRBV3-1	NA	TRBJ1-1	few	TGTGCCAGCAGCCAGATCTCTGGAGCTTTCTTT	CASSQISGAFF